The rows below give T cell receptor beta chains drawn from one sample of a study of blood T cell repertoires in COVID-19. Using immunoSEQ multiplex PCR, the repertoire was profiled, and TCRdb retains in-frame clones only, with some absent. This sample yields approximately 140,000 clones, of which around 82% are seen a single time; under 5.5% belongs to the top ten. Specimen: PBMCs or T cells enriched from blood (not recorded which). The source of these receptors is a man aged 40-55 years with acute COVID-19. Both conserved end residues are part of each CDR3. A D gene is named only where the DNA matches it firmly. The size of a clone is reported for some rows only, either as once, few or many, or as a class for expanded clones.

cdr3_nt | cdr3_aa | j_call | d_call | clone_size | v_call
TGTGCCAGCAGTTACTCCAGGACTGACAATCCCCACGACACCGGGGAGCTGTTTTTT | CASSYSRTDNPHDTGELFF | TRBJ2-2 | . | . | TRBV6-2/TRBV6-3
TGCGCCAGCAGCCAAGACTGGACTAGCGGCTACGAGCAGTACTTC | CASSQDWTSGYEQYF | TRBJ2-7 | TRBD2 | few | TRBV4-3
TGTGCCAGCAGTCCTTTATTATCCAGGGGGTACGAGCAGTACTTC | CASSPLLSRGYEQYF | TRBJ2-7 | TRBD1 | . | TRBV28
TGCGCCAGCAGCCCGGGACAGGGGGCAGGTGAGCAGTTCTTC | CASSPGQGAGEQFF | TRBJ2-1 | TRBD1 | . | TRBV5-1
TGTGCCAGCACCGAGAGGACAGGGGGGCTCGAGCAGTACTTC | CASTERTGGLEQYF | TRBJ2-7 | TRBD1 | . | TRBV6-5
TGTGCCAGCTCACCGGGCAGGGCAGCCTACGAGCAGTACTTC | CASSPGRAAYEQYF | TRBJ2-7 | . | . | TRBV18
TGTGCCAGCAGCTTAGGGGGAGGTAGCGGGCCCTACGAGCAGTACTTC | CASSLGGGSGPYEQYF | TRBJ2-7 | TRBD2 | . | TRBV7-8
TGTGCCAGCAGCCTTTCCGGGACACCTTCCAGCGGCTACACCTTC | CASSLSGTPSSGYTF | TRBJ1-2 | . | few | TRBV9
TGCGCCAGCAGCTTGGTCTTTGGACAGGGGTCCAATGAGCAGTTCTTC | CASSLVFGQGSNEQFF | TRBJ2-1 | TRBD1 | . | TRBV5-1
TGTGCCAGCAGCCCCAGGGGGGCCCGACAGGGGCCCCAGCATTTT | CASSPRGARQGPQHF | TRBJ1-5 | TRBD1 | few | TRBV27
TGTGCCAGCGGGATGGGGCCGCTTAATGAAGCTTTCTTT | CASGMGPLNEAFF | TRBJ1-1 | . | . | TRBV6-5
TGTGCCAGCAGCGTAGGCACAGGGGATCAGCCCCAGCATTTT | CASSVGTGDQPQHF | TRBJ1-5 | TRBD1 | . | TRBV9
TGTGCCAGCAGCCGCGCCTCTCAAGAGACCCAGTACTTC | CASSRASQETQYF | TRBJ2-5 | . | . | TRBV11-3
TGTGCCAGCAGCGTAAGTAGCGGGGGCCTCCGGGGTGTTGATACGCAGTATTTT | CASSVSSGGLRGVDTQYF | TRBJ2-3 | TRBD2 | . | TRBV9
TGCGCCAGCAGCCCGGGACAGGGGCGAAGTCAGCCCCAGCATTTT | CASSPGQGRSQPQHF | TRBJ1-5 | TRBD1 | . | TRBV5-1
TGTGCCAGCAGCACGACAAGGATTCTCACTGAAGCTTTCTTT | CASSTTRILTEAFF | TRBJ1-1 | . | . | TRBV7-2
TGTGCCAGCAGCCCGTACAGGGGTCCAAACTATGGCTACACCTTC | CASSPYRGPNYGYTF | TRBJ1-2 | TRBD1 | . | TRBV13
TGCGCCAGCAGCAAGGGGGGCAATCAGCCCCAGCATTTT | CASSKGGNQPQHF | TRBJ1-5 | . | . | TRBV23-1
TGTGCCAGCAGTCCACGACAGGGAGCAGAGACCCAGTACTTC | CASSPRQGAETQYF | TRBJ2-5 | TRBD1 | . | TRBV2
TGTGCCAGCAGCCAACCAAGGGGGCTTCTAAGCGAGCAGTACTTC | CASSQPRGLLSEQYF | TRBJ2-7 | TRBD1 | . | TRBV4-2
TGTGCCAGCTCAGAAGGGACGGGACTCTACGAGCAGTACTTC | CASSEGTGLYEQYF | TRBJ2-7 | . | . | TRBV18
TGTGCCAGCAGCGCTGGAAGGTTGGACAGGGGTAACGAGCAGTACTTC | CASSAGRLDRGNEQYF | TRBJ2-7 | TRBD1 | few | TRBV28
TGTGCCAGCAGCTTATCGTCAGGCACAGATACGCAGTATTTT | CASSLSSGTDTQYF | TRBJ2-3 | . | . | TRBV11-3
TGTGCCAGCAGCTTAGCGATCCTGACCCAGGCAGTAGGAAACACCATATATTTT | CASSLAILTQAVGNTIYF | TRBJ1-3 | . | once | TRBV7-8
TGTGCCAGCAGCTTAGTGGGAGGGGCCTCTGGGGCCAACGTCCTGACTTTC | CASSLVGGASGANVLTF | TRBJ2-6 | TRBD2 | . | TRBV7-2
TGTGCCAGCTCGATACCACAGGGAAGCTATGGCTACACCTTC | CASSIPQGSYGYTF | TRBJ1-2 | . | . | TRBV18
TGTGCCAGCAGTGACCTAGCGGGGGGCAGCACAGATACGCAGTATTTT | CASSDLAGGSTDTQYF | TRBJ2-3 | TRBD2 | . | TRBV6-1
TGTGCCAGCAGCCAGACAGAGAATGGGAGCAATCAGCCCCAGCATTTT | CASSQTENGSNQPQHF | TRBJ1-5 | . | . | TRBV5-8
TGCAGCTCCTCACAGGGAATTGTGTCAGATACGCAGTATTTT | CSSSQGIVSDTQYF | TRBJ2-3 | . | . | TRBV29-1
TGTGCCAGCAGCTTAGAAGCGGACAGTACGCAGTATTTT | CASSLEADSTQYF | TRBJ2-3 | . | . | TRBV7-2
TGTGGGACAGGGGAAAATCAGCCCCAGCATTTT | CGTGENQPQHF | TRBJ1-5 | TRBD1 | . | TRBV6-5
TGTGCCTGGAGTGTACGTCTAACCGGGGAGCTGTTTTTT | CAWSVRLTGELFF | TRBJ2-2 | . | . | TRBV30
TGTGCCAGCAGCTTTCCCGGGACAGGGGTTTTCGAGCAGTACTTC | CASSFPGTGVFEQYF | TRBJ2-7 | TRBD1 | . | TRBV7-2
TGTGCCAGCAGCACCCGCGCTAGCGCCGACTACGAGCAGTACTTC | CASSTRASADYEQYF | TRBJ2-7 | . | once | TRBV7-8
TGTGCCAGCAGTGAGGGCAGGGTTGGTAATCAGCCCCAGCATTTT | CASSEGRVGNQPQHF | TRBJ1-5 | . | . | TRBV6-1
TGTGCCAGCAGCCCCCGGACTAGCGGGAAAGCCGAGCAGTACTTC | CASSPRTSGKAEQYF | TRBJ2-7 | TRBD2 | . | TRBV2
TGTGCCTGGAGTCTGGGGGGGGTGTCCTACGAGCAGTACTTC | CAWSLGGVSYEQYF | TRBJ2-7 | TRBD2 | . | TRBV30
TGTGCCACGTCGATACATCAAACGCAGTATTTT | CATSIHQTQYF | TRBJ2-3 | . | . | TRBV24-1
TGTGCCAGTAGTTCGGGGGGGGCGGTCAACACTGAAGCTTTCTTT | CASSSGGAVNTEAFF | TRBJ1-1 | . | . | TRBV19
TGCGCCAGCAGCCTTGGTCGGACAACTAATTCACCCCTCCACTTT | CASSLGRTTNSPLHF | TRBJ1-6 | . | once | TRBV4-3